These 9 T cell receptor beta chains originate from one sample sequenced in a study of identical twins listed by TCRdb under 2016. The library was prepared using 5' RACE. Data came from an Illumina HiSeq 2000. The public reads were quality trimmed at Q25 with fastp and then assembled into clones with MiXCR by TCRdb, keeping productive beta chains. A single entry per CDR3 protein holds the most common genes and DNA from its merged rows. The sample data list 750,000 to 950,000 distinct CDR3 sequences, and 9% to 15% of these were observed just once. The ten biggest clones cover around 1.5% of the sample. In addition, the sample was reused for a study of yellow fever vaccine responses in identical twins.

Input material: PBMCs. All receptors come from a woman in her late teens or twenties in good health.

The chain employs TRBV12-3 or TRBV12-4 and TRBJ1-5; a possible D gene is TRBD1 (6 bases). Trimming left V 7 bases short and J 6 bases short, with 13 bases between. CDR3 length: 13 residues. The CDR3 bases are TGTGCCAGCACAGGGGACGGCGGTCAGCCCCAGCATTTT. It translates to CASTGDGGQPQHF.

This clonotype was detected ten times or more. This chain uses TRBV3-1 with TRBJ1-5; 7 bases agree with TRBD1. CDR1 and CDR2 from the germline V gene are LGHDT and YNNKEL (reference sequence). The junction had 6 bases not matched to a gene; V was cut back by 3 bases and J by 4 bases. This CDR3 has 15 amino acids. This chain's CDR3 is CASSQGSGGNQPQHF. In DNA form, the CDR3 reads TGTGCCAGCAGCCAGGGCTCAGGGGGGAATCAGCCCCAGCATTTT.

This clonotype appeared many times. V is TRBV24-1 and J is TRBJ2-1; TRBD1 agrees at 7 bases. V lost 2 bases to trimming and J lost 0 bases; unmatched junction nucleotides: 9. This CDR3 is 18 amino acids long. Germline lookup yields CDR1 KGHDR and CDR2 SFDVKD. This chain's CDR3 is CATSDYTGTDSSYNEQFF. CDR3 in DNA: TGTGCCACCAGTGATTACACCGGGACAGATAGCTCCTACAATGAGCAGTTCTTC.

This clonotype has just a few counts. This rearrangement joins TRBV15 to TRBJ2-2; D remains ambiguous. Looked up from germline, CDR1 is LNHNV and CDR2 is YYDKDF (reference sequence). The CDR3 length is 13 residues. Trimming pared 1 base from V and 6 bases from J, leaving 6 bases between. Here the CDR3 reads CATSRGLAGELFF. The DNA of the CDR3 is TGTGCCACCAGCAGAGGCCTGGCCGGGGAGCTGTTTTTT.

The table lists this clonotype with a few counts. The chain is built from TRBV28 and TRBJ1-4; weak D call: TRBD1 (6 bases). This CDR3 spans 14 amino acids. Trimming cost V 7 bases and J 8 bases, with 17 bases left between them. CDR1 and CDR2 from the germline V gene are MDHEN and SYDVKM. The DNA of the CDR3 is TGTGCCAGCATCAGGGGAGGGAGCGGGGAAAAACTGTTTTTT. Amino acid sequence: CASIRGGSGEKLFF. The entire variable domain, with the rest obtained from reference TRBV28 and TRBJ1-4, is as follows: DVKVTQSSRYLVKRTGEKVFLECVQDMDHENMFWYRQDPGLGLRLIYFSYDVKMKEKGDIPEGYSVSREKKERFSLILESASTNQTSMYLCASIRGGSGEKLFFGSGTQLSVL.

This clonotype has only a few counts. The CDR3 nucleotides are TGTGCCAGCAGTTCCAAGGGACAGGAGGATTCACCCCTCCACTTT. This gives the protein CASSSKGQEDSPLHF. J is TRBJ1-6 and V is TRBV6-2 or TRBV6-3; 8 bases agree with TRBD1. The CDR3 has 15 amino acids. Losses at the gene ends were 4 bases for V and 8 bases for J; bases not matched to a gene: 7. The germline V gene encodes CDR1 MNHEY and CDR2 SVGEGT.

This clonotype was counted a few times. The CDR3 sequence is CASSLGHALFF. The CDR3 DNA reads as TGTGCCAGCAGCTTGGGCCATGCACTGTTTTTT. The chain is built from TRBV7-9 and TRBJ1-4; D is uncertain. The V end lost 3 bases, the J end lost 13 bases, and 9 bases lay between the germline ends. Germline CDR1 reads SEHNR; CDR2 reads FQNEAQ (reference sequence). The CDR3 is 11 amino acids.

This clonotype was observed a handful of times. This chain uses TRBV5-1 with TRBJ2-7; the match to TRBD2 covers 9 bases. CDR3 length: 15 amino acids. V was pared by 1 base and J by 3 bases, with 5 bases of the junction left unmatched. Germline CDR1 is SGHRS and CDR2 is YFSETQ. Written as DNA, the CDR3 is TGCGCCAGCAGCTTGCCGGGGACTAGCCGCTACGAGCAGTACTTC. This sequence encodes CASSLPGTSRYEQYF.

This chain links TRBV2 with TRBJ2-3; D is perhaps TRBD2 (5 bases). The CDR3 runs 12 residues. V shed 6 bases and J shed 8 bases, with 12 bases lying between them. Germline CDR1 is SNHLY and CDR2 is FYNNEI. In DNA form, the CDR3 reads TGTGCCAGCAGGAGGGAAGGGAGTACGCAGTATTTT. This translates into CASRREGSTQYF.